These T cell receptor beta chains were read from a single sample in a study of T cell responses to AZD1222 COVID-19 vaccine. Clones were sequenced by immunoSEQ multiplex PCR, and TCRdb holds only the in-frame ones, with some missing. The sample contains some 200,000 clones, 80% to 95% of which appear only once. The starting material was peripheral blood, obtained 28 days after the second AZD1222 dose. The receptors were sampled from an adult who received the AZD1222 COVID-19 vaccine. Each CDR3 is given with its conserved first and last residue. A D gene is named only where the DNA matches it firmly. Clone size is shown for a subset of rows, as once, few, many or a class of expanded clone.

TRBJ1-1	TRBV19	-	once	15	CASRIYGTGNTEAFF	TGTGCCAGTAGGATCTACGGGACGGGGAACACTGAAGCTTTCTTT
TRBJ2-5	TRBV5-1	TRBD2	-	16	CASSPSSGGQQETQYF	TGCGCCAGCAGCCCCTCTAGCGGGGGCCAACAAGAGACCCAGTACTTC
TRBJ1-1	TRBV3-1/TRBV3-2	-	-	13	CASSPTLNTEAFF	TGTGCCAGCAGCCCTACCCTGAACACTGAAGCTTTCTTT
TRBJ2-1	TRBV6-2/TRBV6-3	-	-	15	CASSLRGGLYNEQFF	TGTGCCAGCAGTTTGAGGGGGGGCCTCTACAATGAGCAGTTCTTC
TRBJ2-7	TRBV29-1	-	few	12	CSVEGIGGGQYF	TGCAGCGTCGAAGGGATCGGGGGCGGGCAGTACTTC
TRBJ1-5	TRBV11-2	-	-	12	CASSFRDQPQHF	TGTGCCAGCAGCTTTAGGGATCAGCCCCAGCATTTT
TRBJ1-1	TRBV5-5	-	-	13	CASSGGRWTEAFF	TGTGCCAGCAGCGGGGGGCGCTGGACTGAAGCTTTCTTT
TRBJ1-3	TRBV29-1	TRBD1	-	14	CSGPTGVSGNTIYF	TGCAGCGGCCCGACAGGGGTCTCTGGAAACACCATATATTTT
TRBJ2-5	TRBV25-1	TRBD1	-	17	CASSEYKDRVVGETQYF	TGTGCCAGCAGTGAATATAAAGACAGGGTTGTCGGAGAGACCCAGTACTTC
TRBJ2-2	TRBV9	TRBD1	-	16	CASSARDRGPTGELFF	TGTGCCAGCAGCGCTCGGGACAGGGGGCCCACCGGGGAGCTGTTTTTT
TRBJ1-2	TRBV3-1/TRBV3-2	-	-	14	CASGGRDNNYGYTF	TGTGCCAGCGGGGGCCGGGACAACAACTATGGCTACACCTTC
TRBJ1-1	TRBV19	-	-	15	CASRRSGPMNTEAFF	TGTGCCAGTAGACGGAGCGGGCCCATGAACACTGAAGCTTTCTTT
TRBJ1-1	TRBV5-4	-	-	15	CASSLYIQMNTEAFF	TGTGCCAGCAGCCTATACATTCAGATGAACACTGAAGCTTTCTTT
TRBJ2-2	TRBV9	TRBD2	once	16	CASSPWGGPNTGELFF	TGTGCCAGCAGCCCCTGGGGGGGACCGAACACCGGGGAGCTGTTTTTT
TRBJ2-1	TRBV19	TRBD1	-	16	CASRRQGALTYNEQFF	TGTGCCAGTAGGCGACAGGGGGCCTTGACCTACAATGAGCAGTTCTTC
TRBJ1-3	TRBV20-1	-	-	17	CSASWLGSPRSGNTIYF	TGCAGTGCTAGTTGGCTGGGGAGCCCACGCTCTGGAAACACCATATATTTT
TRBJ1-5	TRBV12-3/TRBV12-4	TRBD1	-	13	CASKQQGEQPQHF	TGTGCCAGCAAACAACAGGGGGAACAGCCCCAGCATTTT
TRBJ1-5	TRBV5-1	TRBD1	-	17	CASSLTPGQGSNQPQHF	TGCGCCAGCAGCTTAACCCCAGGACAGGGAAGCAATCAGCCCCAGCATTTT
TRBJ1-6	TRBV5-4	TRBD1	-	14	CASSGPGQDSPLHF	TGTGCCAGCAGCGGACCGGGACAGGATTCACCCCTCCACTTT
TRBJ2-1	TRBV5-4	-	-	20	CASSPLQGPGRQSSYNEQFF	TGTGCCAGCAGCCCCCTACAGGGACCAGGGCGGCAGAGCTCCTACAATGAGCAGTTCTTC
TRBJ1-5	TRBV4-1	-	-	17	CASSQDRGRPEYQPQHF	TGCGCCAGCAGCCAAGATCGGGGGCGGCCCGAATATCAGCCCCAGCATTTT
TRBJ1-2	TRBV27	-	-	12	CASSLQGSGYTF	TGTGCCAGCAGTTTACAGGGTAGCGGCTACACCTTC
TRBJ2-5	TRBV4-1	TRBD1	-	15	CASSQDPRGQETQYF	TGCGCCAGCAGCCAAGATCCCAGGGGGCAAGAGACCCAGTACTTC
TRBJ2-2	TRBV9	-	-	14	CASSDPRVTGELFF	TGTGCCAGCAGCGATCCCAGGGTGACCGGGGAGCTGTTTTTT
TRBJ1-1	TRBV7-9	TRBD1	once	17	CASSSLRGRGPGTEAFF	TGTGCCAGCAGCTCCCTCAGGGGCAGGGGGCCGGGCACTGAAGCTTTCTTT
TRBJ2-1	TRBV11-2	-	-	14	CASSSDGSYNEQFF	TGTGCCAGCAGCTCAGACGGCTCCTACAATGAGCAGTTCTTC
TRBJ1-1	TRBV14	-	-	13	CASSWGGRTEAFF	TGTGCCAGCAGCTGGGGGGGGAGGACTGAAGCTTTCTTT
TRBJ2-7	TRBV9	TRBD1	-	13	CASSGQGALEQYF	TGTGCCAGCAGCGGACAGGGTGCTCTCGAGCAGTACTTC
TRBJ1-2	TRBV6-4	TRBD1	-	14	CASSDGTGGSGYTF	TGTGCCAGCAGTGACGGGACAGGGGGCAGTGGCTACACCTTC
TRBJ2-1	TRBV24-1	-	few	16	CATSSETGPSYNEQFF	TGTGCCACCAGTTCCGAGACGGGCCCGAGCTACAATGAGCAGTTCTTC
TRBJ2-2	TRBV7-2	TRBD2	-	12	CASGGDAGELFF	TGTGCCAGCGGGGGGGACGCCGGGGAGCTGTTTTTT
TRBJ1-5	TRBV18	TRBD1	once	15	CASSPGQGLGQPQHF	TGTGCCAGCTCACCGGGACAGGGTTTGGGTCAGCCCCAGCATTTT
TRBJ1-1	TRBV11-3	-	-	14	CASSSGRENTEAFF	TGTGCCAGCAGCTCGGGGAGGGAGAACACTGAAGCTTTCTTT
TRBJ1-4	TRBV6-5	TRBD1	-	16	CASSSPPGTGVEKLFF	TGTGCCAGCAGTTCACCTCCCGGGACAGGCGTGGAAAAACTGTTTTTT
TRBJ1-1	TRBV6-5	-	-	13	CASTTRGGTEAFF	TGTGCCAGCACGACTCGGGGGGGAACCGAAGCTTTCTTT
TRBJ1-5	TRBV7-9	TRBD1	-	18	CASSFTGTGGYSNQPQHF	TGTGCCAGCAGCTTCACCGGGACAGGGGGTTATAGCAATCAGCCCCAGCATTTT
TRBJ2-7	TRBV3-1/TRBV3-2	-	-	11	CASSSFYEQYF	TGTGCCAGCAGTTCCTTCTACGAGCAGTACTTC
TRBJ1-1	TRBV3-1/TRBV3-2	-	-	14	CASSQGLRGTEAFF	TGTGCCAGCAGCCAAGGGTTGAGGGGGACTGAAGCTTTCTTT
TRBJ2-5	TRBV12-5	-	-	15	CASGPNSNLQETQYF	TGTGCTAGTGGTCCAAACAGTAATCTCCAAGAGACCCAGTACTTC
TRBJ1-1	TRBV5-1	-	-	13	CASRSRDGHEAFF	TGCGCCAGCAGAAGCCGGGACGGCCATGAAGCTTTCTTT
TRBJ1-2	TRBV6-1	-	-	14	CASSESFRGYGYTF	TGTGCCAGCAGTGAAAGCTTTAGGGGGTACGGCTACACCTTC
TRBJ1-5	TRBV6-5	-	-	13	CASSWERAQPQHF	TGTGCCAGCAGTTGGGAACGGGCCCAGCCCCAGCATTTT
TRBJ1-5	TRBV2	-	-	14	CASGESGDNQPQHF	TGTGCCAGCGGGGAGTCAGGGGACAATCAGCCCCAGCATTTT
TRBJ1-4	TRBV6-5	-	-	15	CASRDRIATNEKLFF	TGTGCCAGCAGGGACAGAATTGCAACTAATGAAAAACTGTTTTTT
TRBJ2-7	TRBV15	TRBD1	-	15	CATSRAGTASYEQYF	TGTGCCACCAGCAGAGCCGGGACAGCCTCCTACGAGCAGTACTTC
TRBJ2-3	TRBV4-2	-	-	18	CASSPPWQSGSSTDTQYF	TGTGCCAGCAGTCCGCCGTGGCAGTCTGGAAGTAGCACAGATACGCAGTATTTT
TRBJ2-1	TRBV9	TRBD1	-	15	CASSPPDRVLNEQFF	TGTGCCAGCAGCCCCCCAGACAGGGTCCTAAATGAGCAGTTCTTC
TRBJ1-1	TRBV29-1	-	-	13	CSVNQHSNTEAFF	TGCAGCGTTAATCAGCATTCGAACACTGAAGCTTTCTTT
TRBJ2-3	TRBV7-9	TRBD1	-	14	CASSPTGSTDTQYF	TGTGCCAGCAGCCCGACAGGGTCGACAGATACGCAGTATTTT
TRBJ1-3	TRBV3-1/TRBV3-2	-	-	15	CASRRENDLGNTIYF	TGTGCCAGTAGGAGGGAGAATGACCTCGGAAACACCATATATTTT
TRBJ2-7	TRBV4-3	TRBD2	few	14	CASSPGGAGLEQYF	TGCGCCAGCAGCCCGGGAGGGGCGGGGCTCGAGCAGTACTTC
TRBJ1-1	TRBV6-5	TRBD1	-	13	CASRQGADAEAFF	TGTGCCAGCAGGCAGGGGGCGGACGCTGAAGCTTTCTTT
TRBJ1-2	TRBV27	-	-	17	CASSPGVGSLGDYGYTF	TGTGCCAGCAGTCCCGGGGTGGGAAGCTTAGGAGACTATGGCTACACCTTC